Sequencing of this T cell receptor (beta chain) was carried out in a study of blood T cell repertoires in COVID-19. Study details: Acute and convalescent COVID-19 specimens originated in the United States, Italy and Spain. The cDNA or gDNA used as material had been derived from T cells, B-cell-depleted T cells, or PBMCs.

In the original analysis: Reference gene primer amplification gave nucleated cell count estimates. Only in-frame clones appear in the TCRdb table, and some are missing; sequencing was by immunoSEQ multiplex PCR. V, J and clone size were drawn from that table, and D and trimming were deduced from the DNA. The sample shows some 190,000 clones, roughly 80% of them seen only once. The source material was peripheral blood. The receptor's source is a woman in her forties or fifties with acute or convalescent COVID-19.

The CDR3 here is CASSPRRPTDTQYF. CDR3 nucleotides: TGTGCCAGCAGCCCCCGGCGGCCCACAGATACGCAGTATTTT. This rearrangement joins TRBV28 to TRBJ2-3; D remains ambiguous. Germline V gene lookup returns CDR1 MDHEN and CDR2 SYDVKM. The CDR3 contains 14 residues. Between the trimmed V and J ends, which lost 6 bases and 2 bases, there was a span of 12 bases.